Shown below are 22 T cell receptor beta chains from a single sample sequenced in a study of CD4 T cells in relation to SARS-CoV-2 and coronaviruses. The unexposed donors gave CD4+ T cells in about 2011-2019, prior to COVID-19. Assay used: immunoSEQ multiplex PCR; TCRdb lists only in-frame clones, some missing. Altogether under 65,000 clones are present, 86% being singletons, with the ten largest covering roughly 1.5%. The specimen was memory CD4+ T cells from PBMCs. The receptors shown here come from a human donor in good health.

The chain links TRBV30 to TRBJ1-2; no firm D call. This CDR3 is built from 13 residues. Trimming stripped 3 bases from V and 7 bases from J, with 15 bases between. CDR1 is GTSNPN, CDR2 SVGIG, per germline (reference sequence). The CDR3 bases are TGTGCCTGGAGCTACCAGTCCAGCCTTGGCTACACCTTC. This encodes CAWSYQSSLGYTF.

The rearrangement uses TRBV10-2 and TRBJ2-7, with D hard to call. Germline V gene data show CDR1 as WSHSY and CDR2 as SAAADI. The CDR3 sequence is 12 residues long. Trimming left V 6 bases short and J 1 base short, with 7 bases between. The CDR3 region is CASRAGSYEQYF. The CDR3 region has the DNA TGCGCCAGCAGGGCTGGGTCCTACGAGCAGTACTTC.

The chain links TRBV7-8 to TRBJ1-5; tentative D call: TRBD1 (5 bases). Germline CDR1 is SGHVS and CDR2 is FQNEAQ. The CDR3 sequence is 17 residues long. V shed 1 base and J shed 1 base, with 14 bases lying between them. The CDR3: CASSLGRAGISNQPQHF. The CDR3 DNA is TGTGCCAGCAGCTTAGGGAGGGCAGGGATAAGCAATCAGCCCCAGCATTTT.

V is TRBV5-4 and J is TRBJ1-4, with 10 bases lining up with TRBD1. The CDR3 is 14 amino acids. Trimming cost V 5 bases and J 6 bases; bases outside gene matches: 4. CDR1 SGHNT and CDR2 YYREEE come from the germline V gene (reference sequence). The CDR3 DNA sequence: TGTGCCAGCAGGGGGGGGACAGGGGATGAAAAACTGTTTTTT. As protein: CASRGGTGDEKLFF.

This chain uses TRBV5-1 with TRBJ2-7; D ambiguous. CDR1 is SGHRS and CDR2 is YFSETQ in the germline V gene. The length of the CDR3 is 14 residues. V shed 2 bases and J shed 1 base, with 10 bases lying between them. The CDR3 here is CASSFDVGSYEQYF. The CDR3 DNA sequence: TGCGCCAGCAGCTTCGACGTTGGGTCCTACGAGCAGTACTTC.

The gene calls are TRBV28 and TRBJ2-4; tentatively, D is TRBD1 or TRBD2 (7 bases each). The germline V gene has CDR1 MDHEN and CDR2 SYDVKM. V lost 6 bases to trimming and J lost 1 base, with 19 bases between them. The CDR3 is 17 residues long. CDR3 residues: CASSAAGEGAAKNIQYF. For the CDR3, the DNA is TGTGCCAGCAGCGCCGCCGGGGAGGGGGCGGCCAAAAACATTCAGTACTTC.

The J gene is TRBJ1-6, the V gene TRBV6-5; D is ambiguous. From germline, CDR1 is MNHEY and CDR2 SVGAGI. CDR3 length equals 16 residues. Trimming removed 4 bases at V and 0 bases at J, with 10 bases between. As DNA, the CDR3 is TGTGCCAGCAGTTCCCGGGAGAGCTCCTATAATTCACCCCTCCACTTT. Translating it yields CASSSRESSYNSPLHF.

The V call is TRBV7-3, the J call TRBJ2-2; D not resolved. This CDR3 has 15 residues. The germline CDR1 and CDR2 sequences are SGHTA and FQGTGA. The V and J ends lost 5 bases and 0 bases respectively, with 10 bases between them. The CDR3 region is CASSLINANTGELFF. CDR3 in DNA: TGTGCCAGCAGCCTCATTAACGCGAACACCGGGGAGCTGTTTTTT.

The rearrangement links TRBV4-1 to TRBJ1-4; D is unclear. This CDR3 is 14 amino acids long. Germline CDR1 is MGHRA and CDR2 is YSYEKL. V was trimmed by 4 bases and J by 5 bases, leaving 11 bases between them. The CDR3 DNA is TGCGCCAGCAGCCCGGGCGCCGGCAATGAAAAACTGTTTTTT. It specifies CASSPGAGNEKLFF.

The CDR3 DNA reads as TGTGCCAGCAGCCAAATGGGAGGAGCCAAAAACATTCAGTACTTC. Protein product: CASSQMGGAKNIQYF. V usage is TRBV3-1 (or the pseudogene TRBV3-2) and J usage is TRBJ2-4; the D gene is possibly TRBD2 (6 bases). In germline, CDR1 is LGHDT, CDR2 YNNKEL (reference sequence). This CDR3 is built from 15 residues. The germline V and J ends were trimmed by 2 bases and 0 bases, with 8 bases remaining between them.

This chain links TRBV28 with TRBJ1-2; D ambiguous. Germline V lookup: CDR1 MDHEN, CDR2 SYDVKM. Trimming pared 4 bases from V and 2 bases from J, leaving 17 bases between. This CDR3 contains 16 residues. The CDR3 reads CASSSALKGPNYGYTF. The CDR3 region has the DNA TGTGCCAGCAGTTCTGCACTTAAGGGCCCCAACTATGGCTACACCTTC.

This clone was counted a few times. CDR3 region: CASSSYTGELFF. The CDR3 DNA reads TGTGCCAGCAGCAGCTACACCGGGGAGCTGTTTTTT. V usage is TRBV7-2 and J usage is TRBJ2-2, with D unresolved. V was pared by 5 bases and J by 3 bases, with 4 bases between. CDR1 is SGHTA and CDR2 is FQGNSA in the germline V gene. CDR3 length: 12 residues.

The V and J genes are TRBV4-1 and TRBJ2-3; D is unclear. Trimming stripped 1 base from V and 7 bases from J, with 12 bases between. Germline values: CDR1 MGHRA, CDR2 YSYEKL. This CDR3 is built from 14 residues. The CDR3: CASSQVQPLNTQYF. The CDR3 DNA reads as TGCGCCAGCAGCCAAGTTCAACCCCTCAATACGCAGTATTTT.

The chain has TRBV6-5 and TRBJ1-5; D is perhaps TRBD1 (5 bases). This CDR3 has 16 amino acids. CDR1 MNHEY and CDR2 SVGAGI come from the germline V gene. V dropped 4 bases and J dropped 5 bases, with 18 bases sitting between them. The CDR3 is CASSSHHLGGDQPQHF. The CDR3 DNA reads TGTGCCAGCAGTTCCCACCACCTGGGGGGGGATCAGCCCCAGCATTTT.

The CDR3 loop reads CASSARDWNTGELFF. CDR3 nucleotide sequence: TGTGCCAGCAGCGCACGGGACTGGAACACCGGGGAGCTGTTTTTT. This chain joins TRBV7-9 and TRBJ2-2, with D possibly matching TRBD2 (6 bases). Trimming removed 5 bases at V and 1 base at J, with 11 bases between. Germline V CDR1 and CDR2: SEHNR, FQNEAQ (reference sequence). The CDR3 runs 15 residues.

This chain connects TRBV3-1 (or the pseudogene TRBV3-2) to TRBJ2-1; either TRBD1 or TRBD2 may fit D (5 bases each). The CDR3 is made up of 16 amino acids. CDR1 and CDR2 (germline): LGHDT, YNNKEL (reference sequence). Trimming cost V 3 bases and J 6 bases, with 18 bases left between them. The CDR3 bases are TGTGCCAGCAGCCAGGATCTGGGGGAGATCGTCAATGAGCAGTTCTTC. Encoded protein: CASSQDLGEIVNEQFF.

The chain recombines TRBV27 with TRBJ1-6, with a possible D match to TRBD1 (6 bases). This CDR3 comprises 15 residues. CDR1 is MNHEY, CDR2 SMNVEV, per germline (reference sequence). Trimming stripped 3 bases from V and 7 bases from J, with 13 bases between. The CDR3: CASSFTQGRNSPLHF. As DNA, the CDR3 is TGTGCCAGCAGTTTCACCCAGGGGCGGAATTCACCCCTCCACTTT.

The chain uses TRBV6-5 and TRBJ2-1, with 8 bases identical to TRBD1. Germline assignment: CDR1 MNHEY and CDR2 SVGAGI. CDR3 length: 15 amino acids. The V segment lost 6 bases and the J segment 6 bases; nucleotides outside the gene matches: 10. Here the CDR3 DNA reads TGTGCCAGCAGGCCTGACAGGGGCCCCTTCAATGAGCAGTTCTTC. It codes for CASRPDRGPFNEQFF.

CDR3 DNA sequence: TGTGCCACCAGTGTGGGAAGCACAGATACGCAGTATTTT. Translating gives CATSVGSTDTQYF. The chain links TRBV24-1 to TRBJ2-3, with no clear D. From germline, CDR1 is KGHDR and CDR2 SFDVKD. CDR3 size: 13 residues. V was pared by 5 bases and J by 0 bases, with 5 bases between.

This sequence joins TRBV24-1 and TRBJ2-3; TRBD2 is a possible D gene (5 bases). V was cut by 12 bases and J by 0 bases, with 24 bases left in between. The germline V gene encodes CDR1 KGHDR and CDR2 SFDVKD. This CDR3 contains 17 residues. The CDR3 DNA follows: TGTGCCTCCTCGGCGAGCGGATTGGAGACTAGCACAGATACGCAGTATTTT. Residues: CASSASGLETSTDTQYF.

The chain's CDR3 is CASGGQGSVFF. For the CDR3, the DNA is TGTGCCAGCGGGGGACAGGGCTCGGTTTTCTTT. This chain joins TRBV6-4 and TRBJ1-1; 9 positions match TRBD1. There are 11 residues in the CDR3. Unmatched junction bases numbered 8, after V lost 8 bases and J lost 13 bases. Germline CDR1 reads MRHNA; CDR2 reads SNTAGT.

The V gene is TRBV12-1, the J gene TRBJ2-5; the DNA was not used to check the table's D call, TRBD1. TRBV12-1 is a pseudogene locus. The CDR3 has 11 amino acids. CDR3 protein: CASSLGTGQYF. CDR3 DNA: TGTGCCAGCAGCTTAGGGACAGGGCAATACTTC.